Included here is one T cell receptor beta chain sequence, with context. Its antigen remains unidentified. Base-call qualities are not available, and no considerably larger clone is one nucleotide away. The protocol used for the library was the immunoSEQ multiplex PCR assay. For the multiplex PCR, a mixture combining 60 forward primers for TCR Vbeta segments and 13 reverse primers for TCR Jbeta segments was used. The CDR3 region of rearranged TCR beta genes was amplified from genomic DNA by a multiplex PCR assay. Amplified TCR beta libraries were sequenced as 87-base-pair reads on the Illumina HiSeq System. Concerning the study's data processing: In a later analysis, roughly 80 million unique TCR beta chains were counted across the 500 to 850 repertoires, and approximately 11 million of these chains were shared by at least two donors. Raw reads were error-corrected and collapsed into unique sequences by a nearest-neighbor algorithm in which closely related sequences were merged to remove PCR and sequencing errors. V, D and J gene segments were assigned by aligning CDR3 sequences to IMGT reference sequences. For a sequence to be retained, a match of at least six nucleotides was required to both a V gene segment and a J gene segment. A rearrangement was called productive if the CDR3 had no stop codons and remained in frame with V and J, and every other rearrangement was called non-productive. CDR3 was defined by IMGT convention, running from the second conserved V-encoded cysteine to the conserved J-encoded phenylalanine. In an earlier analysis of around 600 of the donors, sequences lacking an unambiguous match to a single V gene segment were excluded. An earlier analysis of 587 of the donors classified V segments as functional when productive rearrangements were above 56.7% and as segregating when the standard deviation between donors was above 5%. To diagnose cytomegalovirus status from the catalog of TCR beta chain sequences, a statistical classification framework was built. V and J gene assignment, in a later analysis, came from comparing TCR nucleotide sequences with IMGT/GENE-DB human TR gene sequences. In a later analysis, CDR3 sequences and most-parsimonious VDJ recombination scenarios were assigned using the TCRdist pipeline. In a later analysis, each TCR beta chain was defined by its CDR3 amino acid sequence together with its V-gene family, and reads without a unique V-gene family were excluded. In a later analysis, 500 to 700 highly shared, low-generation-probability nucleotide sequences were removed to address suspected cross-contamination and a sequencing artifact. A later analysis calculated a clonal expansion index for each public chain from normalized within-repertoire ranks of inferred template counts. Generation probabilities in a later analysis came from a VDJ recombination model fitted to out-of-frame rearrangements, and those results were checked against IGoR. A later analysis scored TCR-TCR, TCR-HLA and TCR-CMV co-occurrence with hypergeometric tests, applying a repertoire-size bias correction to TCR pairs. To estimate false discovery rates, a later analysis permuted the HLA or CMV assignments 20 times. In a later analysis, co-occurring TCRs were grouped using DBSCAN, and TCRdist sequence similarity was added for clustering within HLA-allele-positive subsets. Repertoires with fewer than 30,000 or more than 120,000 public chains, plus five repertoires with anomalous nucleotide sharing, were excluded from co-occurrence clustering. Not all clones reach the TCRdb copy of this immuneACCESS table, which keeps in-frame sequences only. Checked studies attribute under half of the gap to unresolved V genes and leave the rest unexplained. The DNA gave D and trimming, while V, J and clone size come from that table. For this sample the table gives 90,000 to 150,000 clones, of which 50% to 65% were detected only once. The top ten hold 8% to 10% of the sample.

These data belong to a study of cytomegalovirus exposure and HLA in healthy donors (dated by TCRdb to 2017 to 2019). Turning to the overall study: An earlier analysis of several hundred of the donors reported approximately 270 Gb of sequence data and 120 million or so unique TCR beta sequences from some 180 million T cells. Of the approximately 400 genotyped donors, around 81% fell in the genetic ancestry cluster associated with self-reported Caucasian donors. Every discovery cohort repertoire had been produced on one sequencing platform. The study combined high-throughput TCR immunosequencing, statistical association of individual TCRs with disease status, and machine learning to predict cytomegalovirus infection status. Donor age, sex, ethnicity and CMV serostatus were compiled together with the repertoire data. Rather than drawing on any new phenotypic data, the later analysis identified candidate immune exposures from TCR beta sequences and the way those sequences occurred across donors. A later analysis re-examined previously published TCR beta repertoires from just over 650 donors and added high-resolution HLA genotyping to investigate patterns of TCR occurrence. A later genetic analysis took genome-wide SNP genotypes for 398 of the 666 donors and used that subset as a discovery cohort. Across some 400 genotyped donors of the cohort, an average of about 200,000 unique TCR beta nucleotide sequences per donor were sequenced, and roughly a sixth of those sequences were non-productive. Both class I and class II loci were covered by HLA typing, at four-digit resolution. Using immunosequencing, the study profiled T cell repertoires from 640 or so subjects and related those repertoires to cytomegalovirus serostatus. The number of typed donors differed by locus: 629-630 for A, B, C, DRB1 and DQB1; approximately 520 for DQA1; fewer than 610 for DPA1; and about 470 for DPB1. An earlier analysis of around 640 of the donors used high-throughput TCR beta sequencing to judge whether each TCR beta V gene segment behaved as functional or pseudogenic. Four to six DR-DQ haplotypes were handled as single units for association and clustering, since linkage in the cohort was strong. Along with the roughly 700-subject first cohort, a separate validation cohort of over 90 different subjects was used. Approximately 300 gigabases of sequencing data and 70 million to 100 million unique TCR sequences made up an early release that covered roughly 670 HLA-typed donors. The study was designed to test whether signatures of past pathogen exposure could be identified by cataloging public T cell receptors.

On the study overall, not on this receptor specifically: In a later genetic analysis, a missense DCLRE1C variant was associated with V-gene and J-gene trimming of TCR beta chains, and the association was replicated in an independent cohort. According to the authors, the approach could potentially be generalized to other disease states and immunological phenotypes. Correlated functional status among segregating V segments might reflect linkage disequilibrium, but an unknown experimental factor could not be ruled out. For the cohort, immune exposure information was limited to CMV serostatus. A few of the identified cytomegalovirus-associated TCR beta chains were confirmed in vitro to be specific for cytomegalovirus antigens. Because some donors lacked HLA typing at each locus, the association tests relied only on the typed subset. In an earlier analysis of 587 of the donors, most TCR beta V segments appeared in productive rearrangements about 90% or about 30% of the time, broadly matching IMGT annotations. In a later analysis, 15,000 to 20,000 TCR beta sequences were associated with specific HLA alleles at a false discovery rate of 0.05. Strong co-occurrence of HLA alleles, especially DR and DQ, made assigning TCR associations to individual alleles difficult. The presence/absence analyses assumed that sequencing depth was roughly uniform across donors, and that assumption may not be true. In this cohort, only TCR beta chains were sequenced, and detectable features were limited by the absence of alpha or paired-chain data. In a later analysis, several top co-occurrence clusters were reported to appear linked to parvovirus B19, influenza, CMV and Epstein-Barr virus. The study listed 150 to 200 TCR beta chains as associated with cytomegalovirus. Because the 87-base-pair reads could not distinguish some IMGT-functional V segments, including TRBV6-2 and TRBV6-3, those segments were excluded. A group of highly shared sequence variants was considered likely to be a technical artifact of the sequencing pipeline. The classifier was reported to diagnose cytomegalovirus status with high specificity and sensitivity in both the original and validation cohorts. In a later analysis, HLA-associated TCR beta chains showed more clonal expansion and lower generation probabilities than non-associated chains that were equally common. Because counts were too low, some 17 rarely observed V segments, including chromosome 9 orphons, were excluded from the earlier analysis of 587 of the donors. A further reported finding was that TCR beta sequences accurately predicted the HLA-A and HLA-B alleles for most subjects in the first cohort. While some public TCRs were present in many individuals, most TCR sequences turned up only very rarely across donors. A later analysis found that TCR association rates varied across HLA loci, with DRB1 alleles showing the most associated TCRs and HLA-C alleles the fewest. In a later analysis, most CMV-associated TCR beta chains were found to appear HLA-restricted, with HLA associations seemingly driven largely by CMV exposure. According to a later genetic analysis, donors in an Asian-associated ancestry cluster had fewer N-insertions in productive TCRs than the approximately 650-donor mean.

In total, approximately 610 healthy bone marrow donors made up the cohort. Cohort members were all nominally healthy when sampled, although unrecorded immune exposures were likely present. The donor tested CMV seropositive, placing the donor among the 289 seropositive members of the cohort. A peripheral blood sample was collected from each donor, and TCR beta sequencing was performed on peripheral blood mononuclear cells. The Qiagen DNeasy Blood Extraction Kit was used to extract genomic DNA from the blood cell samples. Measured from the cysteine to the phenylalanine, the CDR3 is 17 residues long. The read is trimmed to its CDR3 DNA, 51 bases read in frame from base 1. At the junction V is shortened by 5 bases and J by 6 bases; bases outside the gene matches: 12. Taken from the germline V gene, the CDR1 and CDR2 loops are SGHTA and FQGNSA.

The sequence was obtained from a man aged 40-49 years in good health and CMV-seropositive. The sequence links TRBV7-2 to TRBJ2-1; 11 central bases correspond to TRBD2. Sequenced sample: PBMCs. The encoded CDR3 is CASSAKTGTSGLNEQFF. At the DNA level, the sequence is TGTGCCAGCAGCGCAAAGACCGGGACTAGCGGACTCAATGAGCAGTTCTTC.